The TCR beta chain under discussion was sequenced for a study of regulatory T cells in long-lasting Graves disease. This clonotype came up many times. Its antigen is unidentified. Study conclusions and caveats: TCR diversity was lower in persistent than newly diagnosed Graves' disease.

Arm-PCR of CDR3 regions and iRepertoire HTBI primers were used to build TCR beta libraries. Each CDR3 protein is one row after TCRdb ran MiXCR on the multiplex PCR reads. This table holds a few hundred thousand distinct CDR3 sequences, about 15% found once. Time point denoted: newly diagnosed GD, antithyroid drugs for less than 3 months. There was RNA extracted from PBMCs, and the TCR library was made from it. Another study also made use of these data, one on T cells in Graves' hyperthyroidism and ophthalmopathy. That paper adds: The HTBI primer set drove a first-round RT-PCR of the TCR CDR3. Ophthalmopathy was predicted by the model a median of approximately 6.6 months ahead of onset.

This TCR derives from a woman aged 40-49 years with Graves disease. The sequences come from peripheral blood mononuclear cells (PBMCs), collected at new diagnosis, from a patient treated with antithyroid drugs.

CDR3 sequence reads: CASSLGFSGNEQYF. The CDR3 DNA sequence: TGTGCCAGCAGCTTAGGATTTTCTGGTAACGAGCAGTACTTC. This chain connects TRBV11-3 to TRBJ2-7, with unresolved D. Germline CDR1 and CDR2: SGHNT and YENEEA. V was trimmed by 1 base and J by 5 bases, leaving 12 bases between them. The CDR3 is 14 residues long.